The sequence of this T cell receptor beta chain was determined in a study of blood T cell repertoires in COVID-19. V dropped 5 bases and J dropped 2; count of bases not matched to a gene: 6. This CDR3 has 14 residues. Germline loops: CDR1 SGHVS, CDR2 FNYEAQ. Libraries were prepared by immunoSEQ multiplex PCR; TCRdb keeps only in-frame clonotypes and omits some of them. Of about 110,000 clones in the sample, 70% to 90% are singletons; the top ten hold approximately 4.5%. The rearrangement joins TRBV7-6 to TRBJ2-7; 7 bases are shared with TRBD1. Source material: peripheral blood. The receptor comes from a woman aged 50 to 60 with acute or convalescent COVID-19. CDR3 loop: CASSPGQGAYEQYF. CDR3 coding DNA: TGTGCCAGCAGCCCCGGGCAGGGGGCCTACGAGCAGTACTTC. The whole variable domain, remainder taken from reference TRBV7-6 and TRBJ2-7, is GAGVSQSPRYKVTKRGQDVALRCDPISGHVSLYWYRQALGQGPEFLTYFNYEAQQDKSGLPNDRFSAERPEGSISTLTIQRTEQRDSAMYRCASSPGQGAYEQYFGPGTRLTVT.